This entry is about one TCR beta chain. These data belong to a study of T-cell reconstitution after alpha-beta-depleted transplantation in children. The V gene's germline CDR1 is SGHRS and CDR2 YFSETQ. The CDR3 extends over 14 amino acids. V lost 3 bases and J 5 bases, leaving 15 bases between the germline ends. A TCRbeta library incorporating unique molecular identifiers was prepared. TCRdb re-analysed the PCR reads in MiXCR, keeping a single row per CDR3 protein. Of about 500,000 distinct CDR3 sequences listed, 30% to 35% are singletons. This receptor was identified in a human donor who donated a stem cell graft to a child with aplastic anemia. The chain uses TRBV5-1 and TRBJ2-7; tentatively, D is TRBD2 (6 bases). Source: PBMCs from the stem cell graft donor, taken from the stem cell graft. The chain's CDR3 is CASSSLGTGDEQYF. The DNA for the CDR3 is TGCGCCAGCAGCTCACTAGGGACTGGCGACGAGCAGTACTTC.